The 32 T cell receptor beta chains below all came from one sample that was sequenced in a study of blood T cell repertoires in COVID-19. The data were produced by immunoSEQ multiplex PCR, yet TCRdb's version contains in-frame clones alone and is incomplete. This sample has around 620,000 clones, with around 89% found just once. The specimen was peripheral blood. The receptors shown here come from a woman aged 18-29 years with acute or convalescent COVID-19.

The J gene is TRBJ1-4, the V gene TRBV15; D is undetermined. V was trimmed by 5 bases and J by 8 bases, leaving 9 bases between them. The CDR3 contains 12 residues. Germline loops: CDR1 LNHNV, CDR2 YYDKDF (reference sequence). The CDR3 protein is CATSLLPEKLFF. The CDR3 nucleotides read TGTGCCACCAGCCTCCTCCCCGAAAAACTGTTTTTT.

V is TRBV6-6 and J is TRBJ2-3; D not resolved. Trimming took 6 bases from V and 0 from J, leaving 13 bases between them. The CDR3 is made up of 15 amino acids. Germline lookup yields CDR1 MNHNY and CDR2 SVGAGI (reference sequence). The CDR3 sequence is CASRLTPISTDTQYF. CDR3 bases: TGTGCCAGCAGACTTACCCCAATTAGCACAGATACGCAGTATTTT.

The V and J genes are TRBV5-6 and TRBJ1-1; perhaps TRBD1 as D (5 bases). Trimming shortened V by 2 bases and J by 6 bases, and 11 bases separated the two germline ends. Looked up from germline, CDR1 is SGHDT and CDR2 is YYEEEE. The CDR3 is 13 amino acids. This CDR3 is CASSFLGEAEAFF. The CDR3 bases are TGTGCCAGCAGCTTTCTGGGGGAGGCTGAAGCTTTCTTT.

The rearrangement uses TRBV18 and TRBJ1-1; D may be TRBD1 (6 bases). The germline V gene has CDR1 KGHSH and CDR2 LQKENI. There are 16 residues in the CDR3. V was trimmed by 1 base and J by 2 bases, leaving 14 bases between them. As DNA, the CDR3 is TGTGCCAGCTCACCACGAGCCGCACAGGGAAACACTGAAGCTTTCTTT. Translated, it gives CASSPRAAQGNTEAFF.

The gene calls are TRBV19 and TRBJ2-6; TRBD1 is a possible D gene (6 bases). The CDR3 totals 15 residues. Looked up from germline, CDR1 is LNHDA and CDR2 is SQIVND (reference sequence). With 4 bases removed from V and 4 bases from J, the gap between germline ends came to 11 bases. CDR3 protein: CASSTLTGGANVLTF. CDR3 DNA: TGTGCCAGTAGTACCCTCACAGGGGGGGCCAACGTCCTGACTTTC.

V gene TRBV9 combines with J gene TRBJ1-5, with a possible D match to TRBD1 (6 bases). Germline V CDR1 and CDR2: SGDLS, YYNGEE. Between the trimmed V and J ends, which lost 7 bases and 10 bases, there was a span of 15 bases. CDR3 length: 12 amino acids. The CDR3 protein is CASGSHREPQHF. The CDR3 DNA is TGTGCCAGCGGGTCACACAGGGAACCCCAGCATTTT. Based on the CDR3 plus reference TRBV9 and TRBJ1-5, the full variable domain is DSGVTQTPKHLITATGQRVTLRCSPRSGDLSVYWYQQSLDQGLQFLIQYYNGEERAKGNILERFSAQQFPDLHSELNLSSLELGDSALYFCASGSHREPQHFGDGTRLSIL.

This rearrangement joins TRBV30 to TRBJ2-7; 7 bases line up with TRBD1. The CDR3 is made up of 13 amino acids. CDR1 is GTSNPN, CDR2 SVGIG, per germline (reference sequence). The V and J ends lost 5 bases and 6 bases, in that order; junction bases with no gene match: 10. The CDR3 reads CAWEGAGVGEQYF. CDR3 sequence (DNA): TGTGCCTGGGAGGGGGCAGGGGTAGGCGAGCAGTACTTC.

The rearrangement links TRBV12-5 to TRBJ2-5; D not certain. V lost 5 bases and J 4 bases, leaving 14 bases between the germline ends. Germline-derived CDR1 and CDR2 are LGHNT and FRNRAP. The CDR3 totals 14 residues. The CDR3 DNA reads TGTGCTAGTGGTCCCCCTGCCCGGAGAGAGACCCAGTACTTC. The encoded protein is CASGPPARRETQYF.

Worth noting for this clone: The same CDR3 can be traced to other DNA sequences in this sample. J is TRBJ1-2 and V is TRBV7-8; no definite D call. Germline assignment: CDR1 SGHVS and CDR2 FQNEAQ. The length of the CDR3 is 13 residues. V was trimmed by 1 base and J by 5 bases, leaving 8 bases between them. This CDR3 is CASSLGRGYGYTF. The CDR3 DNA is TGTGCCAGCAGCTTAGGTCGGGGTTATGGCTACACCTTC.

V and J are TRBV30 and TRBJ1-2, with a tentative D call TRBD1 (5 bases). Trimming shortened V by 1 base and J by 5 bases, and 11 bases separated the two germline ends. This CDR3 is built from 13 residues. Germline-derived CDR1 and CDR2 are GTSNPN and SVGIG (reference sequence). The CDR3 is CAWSAPRQYGYTF. CDR3 bases: TGTGCCTGGAGTGCCCCCAGACAGTATGGCTACACCTTC.

The V and J genes are TRBV29-1 and TRBJ1-1, with D possibly TRBD1 on 6 matching bases. Germline V lookup: CDR1 SQVTM, CDR2 ANQGSEA. The CDR3 contains 13 residues. Trimming cost V 4 bases and J 6 bases, with 15 bases left between them. CDR3 nucleotide sequence: TGCAGCGTTGCCAAGGGCGCAGGGGCTGAAGCTTTCTTT. Translating gives CSVAKGAGAEAFF.

The rearrangement joins TRBV6-2 or TRBV6-3 to TRBJ2-2; 10 bases line up with TRBD1. Trimming removed 6 bases from V and 3 bases from J; junction bases left unmatched: 4. The V gene's germline CDR1 is MNHEY and CDR2 SVGEGT. The CDR3 contains 15 residues. CDR3 loop: CASSSGTGDTGELFF. CDR3 in DNA: TGTGCCAGCAGCTCCGGGACAGGGGACACCGGGGAGCTGTTTTTT.

V and J are TRBV4-1 and TRBJ2-2; 11 nucleotides agree with TRBD2. CDR3 length: 20 residues. Germline lookup yields CDR1 MGHRA and CDR2 YSYEKL. V lost 2 bases to trimming and J lost 5 bases; unmatched junction nucleotides: 16. Here the CDR3 reads CASSQPASGGWSDHTGELFF. In DNA form, the CDR3 reads TGCGCCAGCAGCCAACCCGCTAGCGGGGGGTGGTCCGACCATACCGGGGAGCTGTTTTTT.

This clone has only a few counts. The V and J genes are TRBV6-6 and TRBJ1-5, with D maybe TRBD1 (5 bases). Germline-derived CDR1 and CDR2 are MNHNY and SVGAGI (reference sequence). This CDR3 region has 17 residues. Trimming took 5 bases from V and 2 from J, leaving 19 bases between them. CDR3: CASSPRRGGSGNQPQHF. The CDR3 DNA sequence: TGTGCCAGCAGTCCCCGAAGGGGAGGATCGGGCAATCAGCCCCAGCATTTT.

The chain combines TRBV4-1 with TRBJ1-2, with 7 nucleotides matching TRBD1. The trim removed 6 bases at V and 7 bases at J, leaving 14 bases unmatched. Germline CDR1 and CDR2: MGHRA and YSYEKL. This CDR3 comprises 15 residues. DNA of the CDR3: TGCGCCAGCAGACCGGGACAGATGAGAGGGGGTGGCTACACCTTC. Its protein product is CASRPGQMRGGGYTF.

This rearrangement joins TRBV6-1 to TRBJ2-3; D possibly corresponds to TRBD2 (5 bases). V lost 1 base, J lost 4 bases, and 12 bases lay in between. CDR1 is MNHNS, CDR2 SASEGT, per germline. There are 15 residues in the CDR3. The CDR3 nucleotides read TGTGCCAGCAGTGAAGTAGCGAGCGGCTCAGATACGCAGTATTTT. This codes for CASSEVASGSDTQYF.

This clone was counted between two and nine times. V is TRBV7-2 and J is TRBJ1-2; D is undetermined. There are 13 residues in the CDR3. The V and J ends lost 6 bases and 2 bases respectively, with 10 bases between them. Germline CDR1 is SGHTA and CDR2 is FQGNSA. DNA for the CDR3: TGTGCCAGCAGAGAGGCGAAGAACTATGGCTACACCTTC. Translated: CASREAKNYGYTF.

V is TRBV4-3 and J is TRBJ1-1; D is ambiguous. The V and J ends lost 4 bases and 4 bases respectively, with 16 bases between them. The CDR3 loop spans 15 amino acids. Per germline, CDR1 LGHNA and CDR2 YSLEER. CDR3 DNA sequence: TGCGCCAGCAGCCTATCTCAATCGGGGTTCACTGAAGCTTTCTTT. Amino acid sequence: CASSLSQSGFTEAFF.

The CDR3 loop is CASIRSRAYNEQFF. The CDR3 DNA reads TGTGCCAGCATCCGCAGTCGGGCCTACAATGAGCAGTTCTTC. The gene calls are TRBV28 and TRBJ2-1; D not certain. Looked up from germline, CDR1 is MDHEN and CDR2 is SYDVKM. Trimming shortened V by 7 bases and J by 2 bases, and 12 bases separated the two germline ends. CDR3 size: 14 residues.

The chain recombines TRBV3-1 (or the pseudogene TRBV3-2) with TRBJ2-3; D is perhaps TRBD2 (5 bases). This CDR3 is 13 amino acids long. Germline CDR1 and CDR2: LGHDT and YNNKEL (reference sequence). V was shortened by 2 bases and J by 8 bases, with 11 bases between the two germline ends. The DNA for the CDR3 is TGTGCCAGCAGCCAACTCGAGGGCACTACGCAGTATTTT. Its protein is CASSQLEGTTQYF.

The chain carries TRBV4-2 and TRBJ2-1; 7 nucleotides agree with TRBD2. Germline loops: CDR1 LGHNA, CDR2 YNFKEQ. Trimming at V came to 0 bases and at J to 7 bases, leaving 3 bases not matched to a gene. The length of the CDR3 is 14 residues. The CDR3: CASSQDGEGNEQFF. The CDR3 nucleotides read TGTGCCAGCAGCCAAGATGGGGAGGGGAATGAGCAGTTCTTC.

The chain has TRBV25-1 and TRBJ1-2; D perhaps matches TRBD1 (6 bases). Trimming stripped 1 base from V and 4 bases from J, with 16 bases between. CDR3 length equals 16 residues. Per germline, CDR1 MGHDK and CDR2 SYGVNS. The CDR3 region has the DNA TGTGCCAGCAGTGAATGGGGGGTAGGGGGGGCCTATGGCTACACCTTC. Translation gives CASSEWGVGGAYGYTF.

This clone was counted a few times. V is TRBV19 and J is TRBJ1-1, with TRBD1 matching over 9 bases. Germline V gene lookup returns CDR1 LNHDA and CDR2 SQIVND (reference sequence). V gave up 3 bases and J gave up 5 bases; unmatched junction bases: 16. The CDR3 is 18 residues long. The CDR3 sequence is CASSMGPGTGKGDTEAFF. The CDR3 DNA sequence: TGTGCCAGTAGTATGGGTCCCGGGACAGGGAAAGGGGATACTGAAGCTTTCTTT.

As regards this clone: Different DNA sequences within this sample yield the same CDR3. The rearrangement links TRBV5-1 to TRBJ1-1; 8 bases align to TRBD1. J gave up 5 bases and V 3 bases, and 6 bases lay outside the gene matches. Looked up from germline, CDR1 is SGHRS and CDR2 is YFSETQ. The CDR3 covers 14 residues. Here the CDR3 reads CASSSRGPGTEAFF. The DNA for the CDR3 is TGCGCCAGCAGCTCCAGGGGGCCCGGGACTGAAGCTTTCTTT.

V gene TRBV9 combines with J gene TRBJ1-5; D remains unclear. There are 15 residues in the CDR3. The V and J ends lost 0 bases and 8 bases respectively, with 15 bases between them. CDR1 SGDLS and CDR2 YYNGEE come from the germline V gene. The CDR3 DNA reads as TGTGCCAGCAGCGTAGGTGGTGCGGCGGCTGAGCCCCAGCATTTT. Translated: CASSVGGAAAEPQHF.

This chain uses TRBV5-4 with TRBJ2-2; the match to TRBD1 covers 10 bases. This CDR3 is built from 14 residues. The trim removed 5 bases at V and 7 bases at J, leaving 5 bases unmatched. In germline, CDR1 is SGHNT, CDR2 YYREEE (reference sequence). The CDR3 sequence is CASSRQGAGGELFF. The CDR3 coding sequence is TGTGCCAGCAGTAGACAGGGGGCTGGCGGGGAGCTGTTTTTT.

J is TRBJ2-1 and V is TRBV4-3; TRBD2 matches 7 bases. The trim removed 0 bases at V and 2 bases at J, leaving 4 bases unmatched. Germline loops: CDR1 LGHNA, CDR2 YSLEER. The CDR3 is 16 amino acids. CDR3 DNA sequence: TGCGCCAGCAGCCAAGATGTTCTAGCGGCCTACAATGAGCAGTTCTTC. This translates into CASSQDVLAAYNEQFF.

This chain connects TRBV19 to TRBJ2-7, with 10 bases lining up with TRBD1. The CDR3 consists of 15 residues. Germline V lookup: CDR1 LNHDA, CDR2 SQIVND (reference sequence). V gave up 4 bases and J gave up 4 bases; unmatched junction bases: 7. The chain's CDR3 is CASSNPGQGKYEQYF. The DNA for the CDR3 is TGTGCCAGTAGTAACCCGGGACAGGGGAAGTACGAGCAGTACTTC.

This clone has just one count. The chain joins TRBV7-3 to TRBJ1-2; possibly TRBD1 for D (5 bases). CDR3 length equals 14 residues. V was clipped by 5 bases and J by 4 bases, with 14 bases between them. Germline V gives CDR1 SGHTA, CDR2 FQGTGA. CDR3 nucleotides: TGTGCCAGCAGCCCTCGGGGGGGAGGCTATGGCTACACCTTC. It encodes CASSPRGGGYGYTF.

The V call is TRBV12-3 or TRBV12-4, the J call TRBJ2-7, with a weak D call TRBD2 (5 bases). The CDR3 loop spans 11 amino acids. The ends were cut back, 3 bases at V and 6 bases at J, with 6 bases in the middle. Written as DNA, the CDR3 is TGTGCCAGCAGTTTTGCGGGCGAGCAGTACTTC. It codes for CASSFAGEQYF.

J is TRBJ1-1 and V is TRBV2, with a weak D call TRBD1 (5 bases). The CDR3 loop spans 12 amino acids. The germline V gene has CDR1 SNHLY and CDR2 FYNNEI. Trimming cost V 6 bases and J 10 bases, with 15 bases left between them. CDR3 sequence: CASSYLAGRAFF. CDR3 in DNA: TGTGCCAGCAGCTATCTAGCGGGACGAGCTTTCTTT.

Written as DNA, the CDR3 is TGTGCCAGCAGTTACGGAGGCCAGACGTATGGCTACACCTTC. Translation gives CASSYGGQTYGYTF. The genes are TRBV6-6 and TRBJ1-2; D not resolved. Trimming pared 2 bases from V and 5 bases from J, leaving 12 bases between. This CDR3 spans 14 amino acids. Germline V CDR1 and CDR2: MNHNY, SVGAGI (reference sequence).